The subject of this entry is one T cell receptor (beta chain). The data originate from a study of blood T cells in healthy people across ages. A second roughly 7 to 12 cycle PCR used barcoded and J-beta primers. TCRdb used MiXCR to reprocess the 5' RACE reads, holding one entry per CDR3 protein. The repertoire includes roughly 1,300,000 distinct CDR3 sequences, around 59% of them detected once, and under 8.5% sits in the top ten. The source is a man between 18 and 35 years old in good health. The sample comprised blood.

In DNA, the CDR3 is TGTGCCAGCAGATTCGGGGGGTCGGGCACTGAAGCTTTCTTT. Amino acids: CASRFGGSGTEAFF. V usage is TRBV6-2 or TRBV6-3 and J usage is TRBJ1-1, with TRBD1 as a possible D gene (5 bases). Trimming pared 6 bases from V and 4 bases from J, leaving 15 bases between. The CDR3 has 14 residues. The V gene's germline CDR1 is MNHEY and CDR2 SVGEGT.